This T cell receptor beta chain emerged from a study of blood T cell repertoires in COVID-19. The CDR3 runs 14 residues. The V gene's germline CDR1 is SGDLS and CDR2 YYNGEE. With V trimmed by 0 bases and J by 3 bases, 3 bases remained unmatched. Measured with immunoSEQ multiplex PCR; TCRdb has only the in-frame clones, and not every one. This sample has approximately 200,000 clones, with over 80% found just once. The chain employs TRBV9 and TRBJ2-7, with 7 nucleotides matching TRBD2. The source material was PBMCs or T cells enriched from blood (not recorded which). This receptor was taken from a man between 18 and 29 years old with acute COVID-19. The DNA for the CDR3 is TGTGCCAGCAGCGTAGGGGACTACGACTACGAGCAGTACTTC. Residues: CASSVGDYDYEQYF.